This T cell receptor beta chain was identified during a study of blood T cells in healthy people across ages. There are a few counts of this clonotype. V lost 5 bases, J lost 4 bases, and 11 bases lay in between. Germline CDR1 is DFQATT and CDR2 is SNEGSKA (reference sequence). The CDR3 has 13 residues. The authors isolated at least 6.5 million PBMCs per sample. Using a J-beta primer mix together with a sample-barcoded 5' primer, a second PCR was run for roughly 6 to 11 cycles. In TCRdb, the 5' RACE reads were re-called with MiXCR into one record per CDR3 protein. The sample contains around 1,000,000 distinct CDR3 sequences, 20% to 25% of which appear only once. The same data also contributed to another study, on T cells of mothers and their children. That report notes: The TCR beta CDR3 read count exceeded 9.5 million for each mother and was 2.5 million to 3 million for each child. Relative to unrelated pairs, biologically related mother-child dyads exhibited marginally greater, non-significant overlap.

Sequencing was performed on blood. The TCR originated in a girl aged 2 to 9 in good health. The chain couples TRBV20-1 to TRBJ1-4; maybe TRBD1 (6 bases). The CDR3 loop is CSAPTGHNEKLFF. CDR3 in DNA: TGCAGTGCTCCGACAGGCCATAATGAAAAACTGTTTTTT.